This T cell receptor (beta chain) derives from a study of shared clonotypes between healthy human individuals. The study's findings and limits: Donor clonotype sharing was expected to depend on sequencing depth. Of the naive CD4 clonotypes, around 4.7% were shared across several donors.

Sequencing used immunoSEQ multiplex PCR; TCRdb keeps in-frame clones, though not all of them. The data contain fewer than 100,000 clones, under 70% of them singletons. To note about this clone: Its antigen remains unknown.

CDR3 size: 15 residues. Per germline, CDR1 MNHEY and CDR2 SMNVEV (reference sequence). The ends lost 7 bases at V and 5 bases at J; junction bases unmatched: 11. The sample was memory CD8+ T cells sorted from blood. Subset defined: CD45RO+ cells pooled with CCR7-negative TemRA cells. The V call is TRBV27, the J call TRBJ2-1; 7 bases agree with TRBD2. This TCR derives from a man between 25 and 39 years old in good health. DNA for the CDR3: TGTGCCAGCACCAATTACGGGGGGACTGACAATGAGCAGTTCTTC. Translated: CASTNYGGTDNEQFF.